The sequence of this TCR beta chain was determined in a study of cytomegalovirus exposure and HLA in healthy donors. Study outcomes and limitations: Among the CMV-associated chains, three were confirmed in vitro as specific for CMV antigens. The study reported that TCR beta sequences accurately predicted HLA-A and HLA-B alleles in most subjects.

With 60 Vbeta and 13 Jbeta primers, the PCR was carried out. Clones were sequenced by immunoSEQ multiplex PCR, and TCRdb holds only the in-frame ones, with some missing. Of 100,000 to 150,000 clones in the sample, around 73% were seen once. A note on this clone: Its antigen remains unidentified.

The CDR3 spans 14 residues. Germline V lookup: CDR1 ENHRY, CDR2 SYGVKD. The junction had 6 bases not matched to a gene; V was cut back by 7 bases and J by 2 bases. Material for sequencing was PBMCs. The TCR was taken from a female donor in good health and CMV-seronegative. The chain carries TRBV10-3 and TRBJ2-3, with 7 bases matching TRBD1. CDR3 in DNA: TGTGCCATCACGGACAGGTTGAACACAGATACGCAGTATTTT. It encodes CAITDRLNTDTQYF.